Presented here are 32 T cell receptor beta chains from one specimen sequenced in a study of T cell repertoires in cytomegalovirus infection. A single record per CDR3 protein comes from TCRdb applying MiXCR to the reads. The table has hundreds of thousands of distinct CDR3 sequences, approximately 25% seen once; the top ten hold 6.5% to 10%. The material sequenced was CD8+ T cells from PBMCs. Receptors originate from a human donor in good health (CMV status not recorded). Some clones in this sample may be carry-over from other donors' samples.

The chain couples TRBV18 to TRBJ2-3; no definite D call. Deletions cut 0 bases from V and 2 bases from J, with 12 bases between. The CDR3 has 16 residues. Looked up from germline, CDR1 is KGHSH and CDR2 is LQKENI. The CDR3 region is CASSPPPPHTTDTQYF. The DNA for the CDR3 is TGTGCCAGCTCACCACCACCGCCTCACACCACAGATACGCAGTATTTT.

The V call is TRBV7-9, the J call TRBJ1-2, with D possibly matching TRBD1 (5 bases). The CDR3 sequence is 12 residues long. Germline-derived CDR1 and CDR2 are SEHNR and FQNEAQ (reference sequence). Trimming removed 7 bases at V and 3 bases at J, with 9 bases between. The CDR3 protein is CASTLGDYGYTF. The CDR3 DNA is TGTGCCAGCACCCTGGGGGACTATGGCTACACCTTC.

This rearrangement joins TRBV14 to TRBJ1-5; the match to TRBD1 covers 9 bases. V gave up 4 bases and J gave up 0 bases; unmatched junction bases: 7. The CDR3 has 17 amino acids. CDR1 and CDR2 from the germline V gene are SGHDN and FVKESK. The CDR3: CASSRDRAWNSNQPQHF. The CDR3 region has the DNA TGTGCCAGCAGCCGGGACAGGGCATGGAATAGCAATCAGCCCCAGCATTTT.

This clonotype has a count of ten or more. The chain is built from TRBV10-3 and TRBJ2-1, with 7 bases that match TRBD2. Looked up from germline, CDR1 is ENHRY and CDR2 is SYGVKD. This CDR3 is built from 17 residues. Trimming cost V 0 bases and J 6 bases; bases outside gene matches: 11. The CDR3 DNA reads TGTGCCATCAGTGAGTCGGTCCTAGCGGTACCCCCCAATGAGCAGTTCTTC. Protein: CAISESVLAVPPNEQFF.

This chain uses TRBV19 with TRBJ2-7; D might be TRBD1 (5 bases). V lost 6 bases and J 3 bases, leaving 12 bases between the germline ends. CDR3 size: 13 residues. Germline CDR1 LNHDA, CDR2 SQIVND (reference sequence). The DNA for the CDR3 is TGTGCCAGTAGGCGGCTCAGGGACTACGAGCAGTACTTC. It codes for CASRRLRDYEQYF.

The genes are TRBV7-2 and TRBJ2-7; TRBD1 is a possible D gene (5 bases). Deletions cut 0 bases from V and 3 bases from J, with 12 bases between. The germline CDR1 and CDR2 sequences are SGHTA and FQGNSA. The CDR3 is 15 amino acids. The CDR3 spells CASSLASSGIYEQYF. CDR3 coding DNA: TGTGCCAGCAGCTTAGCGTCTTCAGGGATCTACGAGCAGTACTTC.

On this clonotype: One end of the junction fails to match germline, which may point to a read error. The genes are TRBV7-6 and TRBJ1-3; D uncertain. Germline CDR1 is SGHVS and CDR2 is FNYEAQ. CDR3 length: 13 residues. CDR3 nucleotide sequence: TGTGCTAGCAGCCCAAGTTTGGGGAACACCATATATTTT. This gives the protein CASSPSLGNTIYF. Looking up the rest from reference TRBV7-6 and TRBJ1-3 gives the full variable domain: GAGVSQSPRYKVTKRGQDVALRCDPISGHVSLYWYRQALGQGPEFLTYFNYEAQQDKSGLPNDRFSAERPEGSISTLTIQRTEQRDSAMYRCASSPSLGNTIYFGEGSWLTVV.

This clonotype was seen only a few times. The chain carries TRBV5-6 and TRBJ2-1; D tentatively fits TRBD1 or TRBD2 (6 bases each). The ends were cut back, 7 bases at V and 6 bases at J, with 17 bases in the middle. The CDR3 is 14 amino acids. Germline CDR1 and CDR2: SGHDT and YYEEEE. The CDR3 nucleotides are TGTGCCAGCTCCGGGGGCCGGCCAGCCAATGAGCAGTTCTTC. This encodes CASSGGRPANEQFF.

This clonotype has just a few counts. The rearrangement joins TRBV27 to TRBJ1-5, with 7 bases lining up with TRBD1. CDR1 is MNHEY, CDR2 SMNVEV, per germline (reference sequence). This CDR3 spans 16 amino acids. J gave up 4 bases and V 0 bases, and 6 bases lay outside the gene matches. Here the CDR3 reads CASSLSQGQSNQPQHF. DNA of the CDR3: TGTGCCAGCAGTTTATCGCAGGGACAGAGTAATCAGCCCCAGCATTTT.

This clonotype was seen more than once but under ten times. The CDR3 here is CASSTTQGTPETQYF. The CDR3 nucleotides are TGTGCCAGCAGTACTACACAGGGGACCCCAGAGACCCAGTACTTC. The chain couples TRBV27 to TRBJ2-5; TRBD1 agrees at 7 bases. Per germline, CDR1 MNHEY and CDR2 SMNVEV (reference sequence). The CDR3 spans 15 residues. V shed 5 bases and J 4 bases; nucleotides not matched to a gene: 10.

There are many counts of this clonotype. This rearrangement joins TRBV6-2 or TRBV6-3 to TRBJ2-5, with D perhaps TRBD2 (5 bases). This CDR3 has 14 residues. In germline, CDR1 is MNHEY, CDR2 SVGEGT. Deletions cut 2 bases from V and 2 bases from J, with 9 bases between. The CDR3 region has the DNA TGTGCCAGCAGTTACCCCCCGGGGCAAGAGACCCAGTACTTC. Protein: CASSYPPGQETQYF.

This clonotype was counted a few times. The V gene is TRBV29-1, the J gene TRBJ1-2; 9 bases agree with TRBD1. In germline, CDR1 is SQVTM, CDR2 ANQGSEA. The ends lost 6 bases at V and 6 bases at J; junction bases unmatched: 11. This CDR3 spans 14 amino acids. CDR3 protein: CSVPEGTGSHGYTF. The CDR3 region has the DNA TGCAGCGTCCCCGAAGGGACAGGGAGCCATGGCTACACCTTC. Combining the CDR3 with reference TRBV29-1 and TRBJ1-2 gives the whole variable domain SAVISQKPSRDICQRGTSLTIQCQVDSQVTMMFWYRQQPGQSLTLIATANQGSEATYESGFVIDKFPISRPNLTFSTLTVSNMSPEDSSIYLCSVPEGTGSHGYTFGSGTRLTVV.

This clonotype has more than one count but fewer than ten. The chain uses TRBV19 and TRBJ2-7; TRBD2 is a possible D gene (6 bases). The germline gives CDR1 LNHDA, CDR2 SQIVND (reference sequence). The CDR3 runs to 14 residues. V was trimmed by 4 bases and J by 1 base, leaving 11 bases between them. Here the CDR3 reads CASSRMEGSYEQYF. The DNA of the CDR3 is TGTGCCAGTAGTAGGATGGAGGGGTCCTACGAGCAGTACTTC.

This clonotype occurred a few times. The V call is TRBV7-9, the J call TRBJ2-5; TRBD1 is a possible D gene (5 bases). V lost 3 bases and J lost 7, with 12 bases in between. CDR1 SEHNR and CDR2 FQNEAQ come from the germline V gene (reference sequence). The CDR3 is 13 residues long. The CDR3 DNA reads as TGTGCCAGCAGCTTGACAGATATGGGGACCCAGTACTTC. This gives the protein CASSLTDMGTQYF.

This clonotype was seen only a few times. The rearrangement joins TRBV19 to TRBJ2-7, with D perhaps matching TRBD1 or TRBD2 (5 bases each). This CDR3 spans 15 amino acids. Trimming shortened V by 6 bases and J by 7 bases, and 22 bases separated the two germline ends. From germline, CDR1 is LNHDA and CDR2 SQIVND (reference sequence). CDR3 DNA: TGTGCCAGTAGCGGCCGGGACCGGCGAGTTCGGGAGCAGTACTTC. This sequence encodes CASSGRDRRVREQYF.

The table lists this clonotype with many counts. The gene calls are TRBV12-3 or TRBV12-4 and TRBJ2-1; D unclear. The CDR3 is 11 amino acids. V was cut by 2 bases and J by 15 bases, with 11 bases left in between. CDR3 region: CASSLTGDRFF. DNA of the CDR3: TGTGCCAGCAGTTTAACGGGCGACCGGTTCTTC.

This chain links TRBV6-5 with TRBJ2-1; unclear D gene. The germline V gene encodes CDR1 MNHEY and CDR2 SVGAGI. The V end was cut by 2 bases, the J end by 7 bases, with 6 bases between. CDR3 length: 12 amino acids. This CDR3 is CASSYDGNEQFF. CDR3 coding DNA: TGTGCCAGCAGTTACGACGGAAATGAGCAGTTCTTC.

This clonotype was seen more than once but under ten times. The V call is TRBV19, the J call TRBJ2-2; D gene uncertain. V lost 6 bases and J 6 bases, leaving 11 bases between the germline ends. This CDR3 comprises 13 residues. Per germline, CDR1 LNHDA and CDR2 SQIVND (reference sequence). This CDR3 is CASSSSIAGELFF. Written as DNA, the CDR3 is TGTGCCAGTAGCAGCAGTATAGCCGGGGAGCTGTTTTTT.

The V gene is TRBV2, the J gene TRBJ2-1; weak D call: TRBD2 (5 bases). Germline-derived CDR1 and CDR2 are SNHLY and FYNNEI. V lost 3 bases and J 0 bases, leaving 12 bases between the germline ends. The CDR3 consists of 16 residues. The chain's CDR3 is CASSDLTGSSYNEQFF. For the CDR3, the DNA is TGTGCCAGCAGTGATTTGACGGGAAGCTCCTACAATGAGCAGTTCTTC.

The V call is TRBV4-3, the J call TRBJ1-1; tentatively, D is TRBD1 (5 bases). Trimming removed 3 bases from V and 1 base from J, with 21 bases in between. In germline, CDR1 is LGHNA, CDR2 YSLEER. This CDR3 has 18 residues. CDR3 protein: CASSHDWDLTSGNTEAFF. Written as DNA, the CDR3 is TGCGCCAGCAGCCACGATTGGGACCTCACGAGTGGGAACACTGAAGCTTTCTTT.

This clonotype was counted only a few times. V is TRBV10-2 and J is TRBJ1-2; no clear D gene. Germline assignment: CDR1 WSHSY and CDR2 SAAADI. Trimming left V 2 bases short and J 5 bases short, with 9 bases between. CDR3 length: 13 residues. DNA of the CDR3: TGCGCCAGCAGTGAGCTGATTCGGTATGGCTACACCTTC. This encodes CASSELIRYGYTF.

The chain joins TRBV20-1 to TRBJ1-2; possible D gene TRBD1, 6 bases. CDR1 and CDR2 (germline): DFQATT, SNEGSKA (reference sequence). Trimming took off 3 bases at V and 3 bases at J, with 8 bases between the two ends. This CDR3 region has 12 residues. The CDR3 DNA follows: TGCAGTGCTAGGAGGGGGGACTATGGCTACACCTTC. It encodes CSARRGDYGYTF.

Concerning this clonotype: A single base separates this from a much larger clone, so it may be a read error. The chain is built from TRBV6-1 and TRBJ2-7; D is ambiguous. The CDR3 is 14 residues long. Per the germline V gene, CDR1 is MNHNS and CDR2 is SASEGT. Trimming pared 1 base from V and 2 bases from J, leaving 9 bases between. The DNA for the CDR3 is TGTGCCAGCAGTGAAGGTAGAGTGACCTACGAGCAGTACTTC. This gives the protein CASSEGRVTYEQYF.

The chain is built from TRBV28 and TRBJ2-1, with TRBD2 matching 10 bases. Germline V CDR1 and CDR2: MDHEN, SYDVKM. CDR3 length: 18 amino acids. V shed 6 bases, J shed 0 bases, and the junction held 11 bases outside the gene matches. This CDR3 is CASSSGASGGRSYNEQFF. CDR3 sequence (DNA): TGTGCCAGCAGCTCCGGGGCTAGCGGGGGTCGCTCCTACAATGAGCAGTTCTTC.

This clonotype was observed many times. The V and J genes are TRBV6-1 and TRBJ1-1; D might be TRBD1 (5 bases). The germline V gene has CDR1 MNHNS and CDR2 SASEGT. The CDR3 sequence is 13 residues long. Trimming took off 4 bases at V and 6 bases at J, with 12 bases between the two ends. CDR3 coding DNA: TGTGCCAGCAGTGTAGGAGGGGCGGCTGAAGCTTTCTTT. Residues: CASSVGGAAEAFF.

The chain employs TRBV9 and TRBJ1-5, with a tentative D call TRBD1 (6 bases). The CDR3 sequence is 15 residues long. V was pared by 0 bases and J by 2 bases, with 9 bases between. The germline V gene encodes CDR1 SGDLS and CDR2 YYNGEE. CDR3 sequence (DNA): TGTGCCAGCAGCGTAGGGTCAGGGGGCAATCAGCCCCAGCATTTT. It yields the protein CASSVGSGGNQPQHF.

This clonotype has only a few counts. The rearrangement joins TRBV6-1 to TRBJ2-1; 7 nucleotides agree with TRBD2. The CDR3 is 15 residues long. V lost 1 base to trimming and J lost 0 bases; unmatched junction nucleotides: 0. From germline, CDR1 is MNHNS and CDR2 SASEGT. Here the CDR3 reads CASSEERGSYNEQFF. The CDR3 nucleotides read TGTGCCAGCAGTGAAGAGCGGGGCTCCTACAATGAGCAGTTCTTC.

This clonotype was observed a single time. A much larger clone is a single base away; this may be a read error. CDR3 in amino acids: CAVKQGAFADTQYF. Here the CDR3 DNA reads TGTGCGGTGAAACAGGGGGCGTTCGCAGATACGCAGTATTTT. The chain uses TRBV7-8 and TRBJ2-3, with 9 bases identical to TRBD1. The germline V gene encodes CDR1 SGHVS and CDR2 FQNEAQ. This CDR3 is built from 14 residues.

The V and J genes are TRBV6-5 and TRBJ2-1; no definite D call. Germline CDR1 and CDR2: MNHEY and SVGAGI. The CDR3 is 14 amino acids. The V gene lost 0 bases and the J gene lost 7 bases, with 10 bases spanning the gap. The DNA of the CDR3 is TGTGCCAGCAGTTACTCGTTTACGGGTAATGAGCAGTTCTTC. It translates to CASSYSFTGNEQFF.

This clonotype showed up just a few times. The J gene is TRBJ2-2, the V gene TRBV7-6, with a possible D match to TRBD2 (5 bases). Trimming removed 5 bases at V and 2 bases at J, with 9 bases between. Germline loops: CDR1 SGHVS, CDR2 FNYEAQ. The CDR3 covers 14 residues. CDR3 nucleotide sequence: TGTGCCAGCAGCCGGGAACACAACACCGGGGAGCTGTTTTTT. Encoded protein: CASSREHNTGELFF.

This clonotype occurred a few times. The J gene is TRBJ2-5, the V gene TRBV3-1; D might be TRBD1 or TRBD2, each matching 5 bases. The CDR3 spans 14 residues. Germline CDR1 is LGHDT and CDR2 is YNNKEL (reference sequence). V dropped 6 bases and J dropped 3 bases, with 14 bases sitting between them. The CDR3 sequence is CASSRDRGEETQYF. CDR3 DNA: TGTGCCAGCAGTAGGGACCGGGGAGAAGAGACCCAGTACTTC.

This clonotype was recorded a few times. The chain uses TRBV29-1 and TRBJ1-5; 7 nucleotides line up with TRBD1. CDR3 length equals 19 residues. Trimming at V came to 1 base and at J to 0 bases, leaving 15 bases not matched to a gene. CDR1 is SQVTM and CDR2 is ANQGSEA in the germline V gene. CDR3 sequence: CSVEGAVLRQGLSNQPQHF. DNA of the CDR3: TGCAGCGTTGAAGGAGCGGTCCTTAGACAGGGCCTTAGCAATCAGCCCCAGCATTTT.